This T cell receptor beta chain was identified during a study of shared clonotypes between healthy human individuals. Produced via immunoSEQ multiplex PCR; TCRdb's table is partial and in-frame only. The table records about 730,000 clones, around 77% of them present only once. This sequence originates from a woman aged 25 to 39 in good health. The specimen sequenced was memory CD4+ T cells sorted from blood. Subset in this sample: CD45RA-negative fraction.

As DNA, the CDR3 is TGTGCCAGCAGCTCCCAGACACGGAACACTGAAGCTTTCTTT. Its translation: CASSSQTRNTEAFF. This rearrangement joins TRBV7-2 to TRBJ1-1; D unclear. The CDR3 covers 14 residues. Germline V gives CDR1 SGHTA, CDR2 FQGNSA. V lost 4 bases and J 1 base, leaving 10 bases between the germline ends.